This T cell receptor beta chain was retrieved from a study of blood T cell repertoires in COVID-19. Trimming left V 4 bases short and J 3 bases short, with 10 bases between. Germline V gene lookup returns CDR1 SNHLY and CDR2 FYNNEI. The length of the CDR3 is 14 residues. This clone was seen only once. This table comes from immunoSEQ multiplex PCR, and its TCRdb copy is limited to in-frame clones, with some not included. The data hold about 96,000 clones, with about 90% observed a single time. This TCR derives from a human donor with COVID-19, enrolled during active disease. The donor label of this sample is uncertain. Sequencing was carried out using peripheral blood. The J gene is TRBJ1-5, the V gene TRBV2; D not certain. The CDR3 is CASSGAALNQPQHF. CDR3 bases: TGTGCCAGCAGTGGGGCAGCCCTCAATCAGCCCCAGCATTTT.